These T cell receptor beta chains were read from a single sample in a study of blood T cell repertoires in COVID-19. Measured with immunoSEQ multiplex PCR; TCRdb has only the in-frame clones, and not every one. Of some 120,000 clones in the sample, around 64% were seen once. Sequenced sample: peripheral blood. These receptors came from a human donor with acute or convalescent COVID-19. The donor label of this sample is uncertain. Each CDR3 is given with its conserved first and last residue. A D gene is named only where the DNA matches it firmly. Clone size is shown for a subset of rows, as once, few, many or a class of expanded clone.

J gene	D gene	clone size	V gene	CDR3 DNA	CDR3 protein
TRBJ1-1	TRBD1	.	TRBV6-6	TGTGCCAGCAGTGGGACAGTTATGAACACTGAAGCTTTCTTT	CASSGTVMNTEAFF
TRBJ1-2	.	.	TRBV12-3/TRBV12-4	TGTGCCAGCCGGGTTGGTATCTATGGCTACACCTTC	CASRVGIYGYTF
TRBJ2-3	TRBD2	.	TRBV7-3	TGTGCCAGCAGGTTACTAGCGGGGGCAACAGATACGCAGTATTTT	CASRLLAGATDTQYF
TRBJ2-5	.	few	TRBV18	TGTGCCAGCTCACCATATGGTCGGGGAACGTACCAAGAGACCCAGTACTTC	CASSPYGRGTYQETQYF
TRBJ1-1	.	.	TRBV3-1/TRBV3-2	TGTGCCAGCAGCCCTCGGACTGGGAACACTGAAGCTTTCTTT	CASSPRTGNTEAFF
TRBJ2-7	TRBD1	.	TRBV29-1	TGCAGCGTTAGTCGACAGGGGTTGTACGAGCAGTACTTC	CSVSRQGLYEQYF
TRBJ1-2	TRBD1	.	TRBV11-2	TGTGCCAGCAGCTCAACTCAGGGGGAGCGAGGCTACACCTTC	CASSSTQGERGYTF
TRBJ1-6	.	.	TRBV30	TGTGCCTGGAGTGTACATAGGGAGAATTCACCCCTCCACTTT	CAWSVHRENSPLHF
TRBJ2-6	.	.	TRBV4-1	TGCGCCAGCAGCCAAGCCCTCTCTGGGGCCAACGTCCTGACTTTC	CASSQALSGANVLTF
TRBJ1-1	.	.	TRBV7-9	TGTGCCAGCAGGGGGGTTCGGGACACCTACACTGAAGCTTTCTTT	CASRGVRDTYTEAFF
TRBJ2-7	.	.	TRBV12-5	TGTGCTAGTGCCCCGGGCAGGGCCCCCTACGAGCAGTACTTC	CASAPGRAPYEQYF
TRBJ2-2	TRBD1	many	TRBV5-1	TGCGCCAGCAGCCTCTCAGGGGGCGGAATTCCCGGGGAGCTGTTTTTT	CASSLSGGGIPGELFF
TRBJ1-1	.	.	TRBV19	TGTGCCAGTAGTATGCACAGGGCGAACACTGAAGCTTTCTTT	CASSMHRANTEAFF
TRBJ1-1	TRBD1	.	TRBV5-1	TGCGCCAGCAGCTTGGTCGCAGGGGGCATGACTGAAGCTTTCTTT	CASSLVAGGMTEAFF
TRBJ2-3	.	.	TRBV4-1	TGCGCCAGCAGCCCGGGACTCTTATTCACAGATACGCAGTATTTT	CASSPGLLFTDTQYF
TRBJ1-1	.	few	TRBV6-6	TGTGCCAGCAGATTAGGGGGGACTAGGAACACTGAAGCTTTCTTT	CASRLGGTRNTEAFF